The sequence of this TCR beta chain was determined in a study of T cell responses to AZD1222 COVID-19 vaccine. Assay: immunoSEQ multiplex PCR; the TCRdb copy retains only in-frame clones and omits some. The repertoire consists of some 110,000 clones, with roughly 86% occurring once and the leading ten covering 3% to 3.5%. This clonotype was sampled from an adult who received the MenACWY meningococcal vaccine as a control. This specimen was peripheral blood, taken 28 days after the second dose of the MenACWY control vaccine.

The CDR3 here is CASSRQGSQETQYF. CDR3 nucleotides: TGTGCCAGTAGTAGACAGGGATCCCAAGAGACCCAGTACTTC. The V gene is TRBV19, the J gene TRBJ2-5, with 7 bases lining up with TRBD1. V was clipped by 4 bases and J by 1 base; unmatched bases: 3. The CDR3 runs 14 residues. In germline, CDR1 is LNHDA, CDR2 SQIVND (reference sequence).